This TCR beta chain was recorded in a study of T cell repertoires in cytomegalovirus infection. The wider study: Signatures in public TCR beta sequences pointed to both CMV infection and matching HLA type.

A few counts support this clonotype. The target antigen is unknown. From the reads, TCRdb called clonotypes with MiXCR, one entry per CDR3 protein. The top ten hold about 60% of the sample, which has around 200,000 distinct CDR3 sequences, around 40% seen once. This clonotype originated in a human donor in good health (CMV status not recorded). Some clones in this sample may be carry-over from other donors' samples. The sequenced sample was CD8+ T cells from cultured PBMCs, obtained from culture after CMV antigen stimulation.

CDR3 protein: CASIFRVPMNTEAFF. The CDR3 nucleotides read TGTGCCAGCATCTTCAGGGTCCCAATGAACACTGAAGCTTTCTTT. The rearrangement joins TRBV6-1 to TRBJ1-1, with D perhaps matching TRBD1 (5 bases). V shed 7 bases and J shed 0 bases, with 15 bases lying between them. Germline loops: CDR1 MNHNS, CDR2 SASEGT. The length of the CDR3 is 15 residues.